The 24 T cell receptor beta chains presented below share a single source sample, sequenced in a study of blood T cell repertoires in COVID-19. Only in-frame clones appear in the TCRdb table, and some are missing; sequencing was by immunoSEQ multiplex PCR. The profile shows around 380,000 clones, roughly 80% of them singletons. What was sequenced was peripheral blood. Every receptor here comes from a human donor with acute or convalescent COVID-19. The donor label of this sample is uncertain.

The V call is TRBV20-1, the J call TRBJ2-3; 7 nucleotides align to TRBD1. Germline V gene data show CDR1 as DFQATT and CDR2 as SNEGSKA (reference sequence). The CDR3 is 14 amino acids. V lost 3 bases and J lost 1; bases outside the gene matches: 4. The CDR3 coding sequence is TGCAGTGCTAGTGAGGGGGCAGGCACAGATACGCAGTATTTT. Protein sequence: CSASEGAGTDTQYF.

CDR3 in amino acids: CASSLDPLGRAEAFF. The CDR3 nucleotides read TGCGCCAGCAGCTTGGATCCTTTGGGCAGGGCTGAAGCTTTCTTT. V usage is TRBV5-1 and J usage is TRBJ1-1; the D gene is possibly TRBD1 (5 bases). Trimming pared 0 bases from V and 6 bases from J, leaving 15 bases between. This CDR3 is 15 amino acids long. Germline CDR1 reads SGHRS; CDR2 reads YFSETQ.

The chain recombines TRBV2 with TRBJ2-2; 9 positions agree with TRBD1. The CDR3 sequence is 15 residues long. The germline V gene encodes CDR1 SNHLY and CDR2 FYNNEI. J lost 6 bases, V lost 4 bases, and 6 bases had no gene match. Here the CDR3 reads CASSVQGALAGELFF. CDR3 sequence (DNA): TGTGCCAGCAGTGTACAGGGGGCGCTTGCCGGGGAGCTGTTTTTT.

The gene calls are TRBV29-1 and TRBJ2-7; D is perhaps TRBD2 (6 bases). CDR3 length: 16 amino acids. V was cut by 0 bases and J by 7 bases, with 22 bases left in between. Germline CDR1 and CDR2: SQVTM and ANQGSEA. Here the CDR3 reads CSVEERSAGLREEQYF. In DNA form, the CDR3 reads TGCAGCGTTGAAGAACGGTCGGCAGGGCTACGGGAGGAGCAGTACTTC.

This chain connects TRBV29-1 to TRBJ2-1, with TRBD1 matching 7 bases. Germline-derived CDR1 and CDR2 are SQVTM and ANQGSEA. The trim removed 7 bases at V and 8 bases at J, leaving 5 bases unmatched. The CDR3 runs 11 residues. CDR3 in amino acids: CSAGQVDEQFF. In nucleotides, the CDR3 is TGCAGCGCTGGACAGGTCGATGAGCAGTTCTTC.

This sequence joins TRBV7-6 and TRBJ2-3; 13 nucleotides align to TRBD2. Germline CDR1 and CDR2: SGHVS and FNYEAQ. CDR3 length: 18 amino acids. The junction had 10 bases not matched to a gene; V was cut back by 1 base and J by 6 bases. The CDR3 DNA is TGTGCCAGCAGCTTAGTCCCGAGGACTAGCGGGGGTGGCGATACGCAGTATTTT. Encoded protein: CASSLVPRTSGGGDTQYF.

This chain uses TRBV7-9 with TRBJ1-5; 7 nucleotides align to TRBD1. Losses at the gene ends were 6 bases for V and 8 bases for J; bases not matched to a gene: 7. The CDR3 is 13 amino acids. The germline V gene has CDR1 SEHNR and CDR2 FQNEAQ (reference sequence). The CDR3 loop is CASSKQGSEPQHF. DNA for the CDR3: TGTGCCAGCAGTAAACAGGGGAGCGAGCCCCAGCATTTT.

J is TRBJ1-4 and V is TRBV3-1 (or the pseudogene TRBV3-2); D is unclear. The CDR3 covers 12 residues. V dropped 4 bases and J dropped 7 bases, with 7 bases sitting between them. CDR1 and CDR2 (germline): LGHDT, YNNKEL (reference sequence). CDR3 residues: CASSRNGEKLFF. For the CDR3, the DNA is TGTGCCAGCAGCCGAAACGGTGAAAAACTGTTTTTT.

This chain connects TRBV28 to TRBJ1-5; D might be TRBD1 (5 bases). This CDR3 has 15 residues. Trimming left V 2 bases short and J 6 bases short, with 14 bases between. CDR1 is MDHEN and CDR2 is SYDVKM in the germline V gene. CDR3 coding DNA: TGTGCCAGCAGTTTAATTCATGCGGGGGGTCAGCCCCAGCATTTT. Protein sequence: CASSLIHAGGQPQHF.

With respect to this clone: A read error may account for a junction end that differs from germline. The chain uses TRBV28 and TRBJ1-1; 7 positions agree with TRBD1. This CDR3 contains 14 residues. Germline V lookup: CDR1 MDHEN, CDR2 SYDVKM. The CDR3 loop reads CASSLRDSYTETFF. The CDR3 region has the DNA TGTGCCAGCAGTTTGCGGGACAGCTACACTGAAACTTTCTTT.

This clone has only a few counts. The chain joins TRBV9 to TRBJ2-5; tentative D call: TRBD1 (6 bases). Trimming stripped 0 bases from V and 4 bases from J, with 19 bases between. This CDR3 is 17 amino acids long. Germline V lookup: CDR1 SGDLS, CDR2 YYNGEE. CDR3 region: CASSVEGQPNSRETQYF. CDR3 nucleotide sequence: TGTGCCAGCAGCGTAGAAGGACAGCCCAATTCCAGAGAGACCCAGTACTTC.

This clone was picked up one time. The chain couples TRBV27 to TRBJ1-6; perhaps TRBD1 as D (6 bases). The CDR3 sequence is 14 residues long. Per the germline V gene, CDR1 is MNHEY and CDR2 is SMNVEV (reference sequence). Trimming cost V 6 bases and J 5 bases, with 11 bases left between them. For the CDR3, the DNA is TGTGCCAGCAGGCTCAGGGGCCATAATTCACCCCTCCACTTT. It translates to CASRLRGHNSPLHF.

This chain uses TRBV28 with TRBJ2-1, with 15 bases identical to TRBD2. Unmatched junction bases numbered 6, after V lost 8 bases and J lost 7 bases. This CDR3 has 15 residues. Germline CDR1 reads MDHEN; CDR2 reads SYDVKM. The DNA for the CDR3 is TGTGCCAGCGCCAGCGGGACTAGCGGGGGGAATGAGCAGTTCTTC. Translating it yields CASASGTSGGNEQFF.

This clone has a handful of counts. As DNA, the CDR3 is TGTGCCAGCAGTGGATTAGGGGGCACTGAAGCTTTCTTT. Translation: CASSGLGGTEAFF. The rearrangement uses TRBV2 and TRBJ1-1; tentative D call: TRBD1 (6 bases). Trimming left V 4 bases short and J 4 bases short, with 10 bases between. CDR1 is SNHLY and CDR2 is FYNNEI in the germline V gene. CDR3 length equals 13 residues.

This rearrangement joins TRBV25-1 to TRBJ1-5; D remains unclear. Germline CDR1 is MGHDK and CDR2 is SYGVNS. The CDR3 is 13 amino acids. Trimming took 1 base from V and 9 from J, leaving 10 bases between them. The CDR3 region has the DNA TGTGCCAGCAGTGAATGGGGTCGGGGGCCCCAGCATTTT. Its translation is CASSEWGRGPQHF.

The chain combines TRBV2 with TRBJ2-7, with 7 nucleotides matching TRBD1. The length of the CDR3 is 14 residues. V shed 6 bases, J shed 3 bases, and the junction held 8 bases outside the gene matches. The germline CDR1 and CDR2 sequences are SNHLY and FYNNEI. DNA for the CDR3: TGTGCCAGCAGGGGGGACAGCCGAGACTACGAGCAGTACTTC. Amino acid sequence: CASRGDSRDYEQYF. Looking up the rest from reference TRBV2 and TRBJ2-7 gives the full variable domain: EPEVTQTPSHQVTQMGQEVILRCVPISNHLYFYWYRQILGQKVEFLVSFYNNEISEKSEIFDDQFSVERPDGSNFTLKIRSTKLEDSAMYFCASRGDSRDYEQYFGPGTRLTVT.

J is TRBJ1-6 and V is TRBV15; weak D call: TRBD1 (6 bases). The germline V and J ends were trimmed by 4 bases and 7 bases, with 20 bases remaining between them. Germline V gene data show CDR1 as LNHNV and CDR2 as YYDKDF (reference sequence). The CDR3 consists of 17 residues. The CDR3 sequence: CATSKGEGHRRNSPLHF. CDR3 nucleotide sequence: TGTGCCACCAGCAAAGGGGAGGGACACCGAAGAAATTCACCCCTCCACTTT.

V usage is TRBV11-2 and J usage is TRBJ2-3, with D unclear. Germline values: CDR1 SGHAT, CDR2 FQNNGV. Between the trimmed V and J ends, which lost 0 bases and 2 bases, there was a span of 6 bases. The CDR3 is made up of 14 amino acids. The DNA for the CDR3 is TGTGCCAGCAGCTTAGACCCTAACACAGATACGCAGTATTTT. Translating it yields CASSLDPNTDTQYF.

The genes are TRBV28 and TRBJ2-7; the D gene is possibly TRBD2 (5 bases). The CDR3 spans 16 residues. V was shortened by 1 base and J by 3 bases, with 16 bases between the two germline ends. Per germline, CDR1 MDHEN and CDR2 SYDVKM. CDR3 loop: CASSLFSFRGDYEQYF. CDR3 nucleotides: TGTGCCAGCAGTTTATTTAGTTTCCGGGGAGACTACGAGCAGTACTTC.

The chain joins TRBV5-6 to TRBJ1-5, with a tentative D call TRBD1 (6 bases). The V gene's germline CDR1 is SGHDT and CDR2 YYEEEE. CDR3 size: 13 residues. The V gene lost 0 bases and the J gene lost 7 bases, with 8 bases spanning the gap. The DNA for the CDR3 is TGTGCCAGCAGCTTGGCGGGGGGCCAGCCCCAGCATTTT. It is translated as CASSLAGGQPQHF.

The V gene is TRBV29-1, the J gene TRBJ2-7, with D possibly TRBD2 on 6 matching bases. V lost 5 bases, J lost 0 bases, and 14 bases lay in between. Germline V gene lookup returns CDR1 SQVTM and CDR2 ANQGSEA. CDR3 size: 14 residues. DNA of the CDR3: TGCAGCGTTTCGGGGGTGAGGAGCTCCTACGAGCAGTACTTC. It encodes CSVSGVRSSYEQYF.

The V gene is TRBV7-8, the J gene TRBJ1-5; D uncertain. Germline CDR1 SGHVS, CDR2 FQNEAQ. Trimming cost V 2 bases and J 6 bases, with 11 bases left between them. The CDR3 consists of 14 residues. This chain's CDR3 is CASSLFSVGQPQHF. DNA of the CDR3: TGTGCCAGCAGCTTATTCTCTGTCGGTCAGCCCCAGCATTTT.

This sequence joins TRBV18 and TRBJ2-7, with 9 bases that match TRBD2. This CDR3 is built from 15 residues. From germline, CDR1 is KGHSH and CDR2 LQKENI. The J segment lost 0 bases and the V segment lost 4 bases, leaving 4 bases of the junction unmatched. The CDR3 region has the DNA TGTGCCAGCTCACAGGCTAGCGGGGCCTCCTACGAGCAGTACTTC. It is translated as CASSQASGASYEQYF.

V usage is TRBV7-6 and J usage is TRBJ2-1, with 7 nucleotides matching TRBD2. V was clipped by 0 bases and J by 5 bases; unmatched bases: 7. Germline assignment: CDR1 SGHVS and CDR2 FNYEAQ. The CDR3 covers 16 residues. The CDR3 sequence: CASSLARAGHNNEQFF. The CDR3 nucleotides read TGTGCCAGCAGCTTAGCGCGAGCGGGGCATAACAATGAGCAGTTCTTC.